This TCR beta chain was found in a study of siplizumab effects on memory and regulatory T cells. A note on this clone: Its antigen is unidentified.

Study-wide points: Alloreactive sequences from unstimulated CD4+ memory cells fell significantly with siplizumab. Proliferating Tregs from siplizumab cultures lacked functional confirmation of suppression.

The repertoire was sequenced with immunoSEQ multiplex PCR; TCRdb's copy has only in-frame clones and lacks some. The table shows 90,000 to 110,000 clones, with about 92% occurring only once. The specimen sequenced was CD4+ T cells sorted from blood. The TCR originated in a human donor in good health.

The CDR3 DNA sequence: TGTGCCAGTAGTGGGAGGGGGCGCTTAGGTCAGCCCCAGCATTTT. Translation gives CASSGRGRLGQPQHF. The chain recombines TRBV19 with TRBJ1-5, with TRBD1 matching over 7 bases. V gave up 5 bases and J gave up 6 bases; unmatched junction bases: 10. The CDR3 has 15 amino acids. Germline loops: CDR1 LNHDA, CDR2 SQIVND (reference sequence).